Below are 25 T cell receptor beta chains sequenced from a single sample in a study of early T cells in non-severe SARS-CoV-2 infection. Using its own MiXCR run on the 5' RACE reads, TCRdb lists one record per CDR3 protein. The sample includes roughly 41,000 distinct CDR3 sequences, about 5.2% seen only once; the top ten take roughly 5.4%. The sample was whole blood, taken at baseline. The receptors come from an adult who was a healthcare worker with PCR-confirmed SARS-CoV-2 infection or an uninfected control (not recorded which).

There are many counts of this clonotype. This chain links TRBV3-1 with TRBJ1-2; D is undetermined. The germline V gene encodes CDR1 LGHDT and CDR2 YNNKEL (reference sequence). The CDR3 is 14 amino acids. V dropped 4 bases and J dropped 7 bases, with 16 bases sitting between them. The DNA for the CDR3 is TGTGCCAGCAGCCCAATGGACTCGGCGGGTGGCTACACCTTC. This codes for CASSPMDSAGGYTF.

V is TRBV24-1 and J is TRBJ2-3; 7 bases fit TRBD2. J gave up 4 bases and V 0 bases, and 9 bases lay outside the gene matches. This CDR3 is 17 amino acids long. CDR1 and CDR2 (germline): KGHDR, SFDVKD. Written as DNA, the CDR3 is TGTGCCACCAGTGATTTGCATTACGAGGGGAGGGCAGATACGCAGTATTTT. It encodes CATSDLHYEGRADTQYF.

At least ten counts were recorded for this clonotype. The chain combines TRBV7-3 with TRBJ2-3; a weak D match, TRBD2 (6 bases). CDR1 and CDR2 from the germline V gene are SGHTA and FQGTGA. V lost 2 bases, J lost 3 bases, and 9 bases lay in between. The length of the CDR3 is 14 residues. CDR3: CASSLVGRTDTQYF. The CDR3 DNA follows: TGTGCCAGCAGCTTAGTCGGGAGAACAGATACGCAGTATTTT. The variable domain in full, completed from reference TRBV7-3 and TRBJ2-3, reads GAGVSQTPSNKVTEKGKYVELRCDPISGHTALYWYRQSLGQGPEFLIYFQGTGAADDSGLPNDRFFAVRPEGSVSTLKIQRTERGDSAVYLCASSLVGRTDTQYFGPGTRLTVL.

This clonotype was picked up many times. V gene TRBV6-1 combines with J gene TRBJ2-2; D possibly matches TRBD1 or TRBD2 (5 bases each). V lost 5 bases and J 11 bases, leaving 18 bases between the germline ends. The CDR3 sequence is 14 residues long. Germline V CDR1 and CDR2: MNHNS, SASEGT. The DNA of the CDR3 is TGTGCCAGCAGTCCCCTAAACTGGGGGATCGAGCTGTTTTTT. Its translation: CASSPLNWGIELFF.

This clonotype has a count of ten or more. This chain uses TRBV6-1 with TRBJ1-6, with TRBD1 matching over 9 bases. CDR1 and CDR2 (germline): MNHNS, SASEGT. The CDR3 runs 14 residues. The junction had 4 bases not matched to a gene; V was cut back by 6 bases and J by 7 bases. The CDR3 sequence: CASRGGQGNSPLHF. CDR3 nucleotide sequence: TGTGCCAGCAGGGGCGGACAGGGGAATTCACCCCTCCACTTT.

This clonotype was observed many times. CDR3 sequence (DNA): TGTGCCAGCAGTTGGTCAGACGGTTCCTACGAGCAGTACTTC. Protein: CASSWSDGSYEQYF. This chain uses TRBV28 with TRBJ2-7, with D hard to call. V lost 4 bases to trimming and J lost 1 base, with 11 bases between them. Germline V gene data show CDR1 as MDHEN and CDR2 as SYDVKM. This CDR3 is built from 14 residues.

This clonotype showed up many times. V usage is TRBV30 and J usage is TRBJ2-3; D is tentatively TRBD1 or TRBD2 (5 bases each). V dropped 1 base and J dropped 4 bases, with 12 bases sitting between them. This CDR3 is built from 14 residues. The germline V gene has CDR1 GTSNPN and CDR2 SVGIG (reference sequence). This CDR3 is CAWSAGRGPDTQYF. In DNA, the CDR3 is TGTGCCTGGAGTGCTGGACGGGGCCCAGATACGCAGTATTTT.

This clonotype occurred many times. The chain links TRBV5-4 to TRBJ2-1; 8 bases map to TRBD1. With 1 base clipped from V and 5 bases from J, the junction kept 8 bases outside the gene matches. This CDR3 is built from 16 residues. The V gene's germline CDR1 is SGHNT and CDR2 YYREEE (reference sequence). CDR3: CASSLSWTGFNNEQFF. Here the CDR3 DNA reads TGTGCCAGCAGCTTGTCTTGGACAGGGTTCAACAATGAGCAGTTCTTC.

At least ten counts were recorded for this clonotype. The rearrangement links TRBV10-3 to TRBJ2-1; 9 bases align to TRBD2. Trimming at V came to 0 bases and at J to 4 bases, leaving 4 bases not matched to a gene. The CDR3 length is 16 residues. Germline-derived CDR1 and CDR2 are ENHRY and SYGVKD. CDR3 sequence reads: CAISESGLASYNEQFF. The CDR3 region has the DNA TGTGCCATCAGTGAGTCGGGACTAGCATCTTACAATGAGCAGTTCTTC.

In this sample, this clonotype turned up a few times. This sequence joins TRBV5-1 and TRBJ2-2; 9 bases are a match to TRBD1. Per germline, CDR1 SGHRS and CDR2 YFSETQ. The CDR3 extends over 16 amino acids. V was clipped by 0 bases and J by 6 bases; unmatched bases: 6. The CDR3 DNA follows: TGCGCCAGCAGCTTGGCGGGACAGGGTGTGCCCGGGGAGCTGTTTTTT. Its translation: CASSLAGQGVPGELFF.

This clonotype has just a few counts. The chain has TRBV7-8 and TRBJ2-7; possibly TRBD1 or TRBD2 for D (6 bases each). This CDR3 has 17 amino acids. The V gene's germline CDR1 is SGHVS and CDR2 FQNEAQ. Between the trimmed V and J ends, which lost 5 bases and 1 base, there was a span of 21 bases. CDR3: CASSPSRGTLASYEQYF. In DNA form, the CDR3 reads TGTGCCAGCAGCCCGAGTCGCGGGACACTCGCTTCCTACGAGCAGTACTTC.

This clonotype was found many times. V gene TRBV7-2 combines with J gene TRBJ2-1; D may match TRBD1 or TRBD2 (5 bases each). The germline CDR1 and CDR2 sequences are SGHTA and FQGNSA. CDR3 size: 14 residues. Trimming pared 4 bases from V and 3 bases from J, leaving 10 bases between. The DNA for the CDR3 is TGTGCCAGCAGCTCCCGGGGCGGCTACAATGAGCAGTTCTTC. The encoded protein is CASSSRGGYNEQFF.

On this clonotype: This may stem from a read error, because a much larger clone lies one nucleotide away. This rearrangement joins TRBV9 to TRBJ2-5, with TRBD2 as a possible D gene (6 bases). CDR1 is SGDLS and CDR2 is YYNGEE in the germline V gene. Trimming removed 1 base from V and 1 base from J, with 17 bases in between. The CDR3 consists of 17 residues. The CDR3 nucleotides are TGTGCCAGCAGCGTATGGGACGGGAGAGATGCCCAAGAGACCCAGTACTTC. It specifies CASSVWDGRDAQETQYF.

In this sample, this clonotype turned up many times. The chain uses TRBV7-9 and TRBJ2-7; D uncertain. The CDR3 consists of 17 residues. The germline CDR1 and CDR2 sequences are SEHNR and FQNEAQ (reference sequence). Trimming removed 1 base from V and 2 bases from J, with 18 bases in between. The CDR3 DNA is TGTGCCAGCAGCTTAGAAAGCGAGATTGGCAGCCCCTACGAGCAGTACTTC. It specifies CASSLESEIGSPYEQYF.

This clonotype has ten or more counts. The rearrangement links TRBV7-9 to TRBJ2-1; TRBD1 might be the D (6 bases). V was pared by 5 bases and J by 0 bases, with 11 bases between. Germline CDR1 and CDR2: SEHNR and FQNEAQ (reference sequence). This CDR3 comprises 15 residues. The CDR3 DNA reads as TGTGCCAGCAGCCCGAGGGGGAGCTCCTACAATGAGCAGTTCTTC. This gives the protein CASSPRGSSYNEQFF.

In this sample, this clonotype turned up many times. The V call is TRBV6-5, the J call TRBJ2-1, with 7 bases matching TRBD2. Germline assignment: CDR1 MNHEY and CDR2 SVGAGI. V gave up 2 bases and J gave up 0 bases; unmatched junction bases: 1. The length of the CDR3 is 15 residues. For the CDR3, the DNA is TGTGCCAGCAGTTACGCGGGAGCCTCCTACAATGAGCAGTTCTTC. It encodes CASSYAGASYNEQFF.

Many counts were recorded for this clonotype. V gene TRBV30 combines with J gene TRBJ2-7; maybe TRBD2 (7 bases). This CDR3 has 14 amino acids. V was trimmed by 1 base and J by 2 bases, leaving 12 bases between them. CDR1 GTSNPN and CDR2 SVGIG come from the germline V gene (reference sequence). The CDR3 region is CAWSAGGLTYEQYF. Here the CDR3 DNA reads TGTGCCTGGAGTGCCGGGGGGCTGACCTACGAGCAGTACTTC.

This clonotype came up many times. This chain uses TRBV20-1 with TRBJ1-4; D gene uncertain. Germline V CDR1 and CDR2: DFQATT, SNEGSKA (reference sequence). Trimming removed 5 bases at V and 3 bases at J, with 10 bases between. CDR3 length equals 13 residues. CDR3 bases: TGCAGTGCTCAGGACGGACCTAATGAAAAACTGTTTTTT. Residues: CSAQDGPNEKLFF.

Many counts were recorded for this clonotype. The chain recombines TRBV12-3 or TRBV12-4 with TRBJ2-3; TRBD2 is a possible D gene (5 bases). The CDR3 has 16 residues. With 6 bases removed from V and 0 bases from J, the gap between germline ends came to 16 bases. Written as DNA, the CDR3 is TGTGCCAGCAGACCTCGGACGGAGGCTAGCACAGATACGCAGTATTTT. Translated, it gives CASRPRTEASTDTQYF.

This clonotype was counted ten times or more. The CDR3 DNA is TGCGCCAGCAGCTTGGAGGGGTTTGATGAAAAACTGTTTTTT. The encoded protein is CASSLEGFDEKLFF. The rearrangement links TRBV5-1 to TRBJ1-4, with D possibly TRBD1 on 5 matching bases. CDR3 length: 14 amino acids. CDR1 and CDR2 from the germline V gene are SGHRS and YFSETQ. Trimming cost V 0 bases and J 6 bases, with 9 bases left between them.

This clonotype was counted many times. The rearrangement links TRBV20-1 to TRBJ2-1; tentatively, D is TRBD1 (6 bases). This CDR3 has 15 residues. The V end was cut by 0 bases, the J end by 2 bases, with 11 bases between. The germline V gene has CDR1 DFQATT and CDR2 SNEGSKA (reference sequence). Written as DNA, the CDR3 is TGCAGTGCTAGAGATCTGCAGGGGACCTACAATGAGCAGTTCTTC. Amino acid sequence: CSARDLQGTYNEQFF.

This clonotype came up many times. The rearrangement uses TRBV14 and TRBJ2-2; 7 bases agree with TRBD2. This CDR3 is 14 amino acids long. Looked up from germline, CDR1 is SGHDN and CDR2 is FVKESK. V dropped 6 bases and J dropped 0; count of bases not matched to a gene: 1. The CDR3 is CASRLATNTGELFF. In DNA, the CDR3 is TGTGCCAGCAGACTAGCGACGAACACCGGGGAGCTGTTTTTT.

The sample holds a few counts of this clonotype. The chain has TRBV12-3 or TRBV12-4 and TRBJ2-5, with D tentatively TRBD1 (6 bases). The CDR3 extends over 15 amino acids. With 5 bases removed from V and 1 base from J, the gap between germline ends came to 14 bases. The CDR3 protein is CASSLLTGFQETQYF. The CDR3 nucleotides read TGTGCCAGCAGTCTACTTACAGGGTTCCAAGAGACCCAGTACTTC.

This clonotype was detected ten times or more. The CDR3 spells CSVEFSGQGIYGYTF. The CDR3 bases are TGCAGCGTTGAATTCTCGGGACAGGGTATCTATGGCTACACCTTC. The rearrangement joins TRBV29-1 to TRBJ1-2; TRBD1 aligns across 9 bases. The length of the CDR3 is 15 residues. Germline V lookup: CDR1 SQVTM, CDR2 ANQGSEA. The junction had 8 bases not matched to a gene; V was cut back by 2 bases and J by 4 bases.

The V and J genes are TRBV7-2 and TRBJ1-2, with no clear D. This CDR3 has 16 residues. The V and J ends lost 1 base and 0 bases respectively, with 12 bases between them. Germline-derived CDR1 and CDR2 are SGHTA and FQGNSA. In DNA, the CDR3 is TGTGCCAGCAGCTTAGTCGCGGGGTGGACTAACTATGGCTACACCTTC. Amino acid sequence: CASSLVAGWTNYGYTF.